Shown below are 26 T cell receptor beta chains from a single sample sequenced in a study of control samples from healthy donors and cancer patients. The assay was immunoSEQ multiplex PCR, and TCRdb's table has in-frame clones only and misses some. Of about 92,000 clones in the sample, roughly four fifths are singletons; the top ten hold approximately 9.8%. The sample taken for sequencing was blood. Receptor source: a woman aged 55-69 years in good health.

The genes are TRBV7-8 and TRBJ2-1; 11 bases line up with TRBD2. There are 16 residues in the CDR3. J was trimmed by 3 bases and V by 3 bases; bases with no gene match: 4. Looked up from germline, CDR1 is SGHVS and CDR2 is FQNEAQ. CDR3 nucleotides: TGTGCCAGCAGCTTGGATCTAGCGGGGGGCTACAATGAGCAGTTCTTC. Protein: CASSLDLAGGYNEQFF.

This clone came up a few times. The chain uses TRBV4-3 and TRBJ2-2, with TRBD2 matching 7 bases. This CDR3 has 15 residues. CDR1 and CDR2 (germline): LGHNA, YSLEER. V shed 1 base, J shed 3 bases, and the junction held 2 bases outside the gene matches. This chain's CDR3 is CASSQGGGYTGELFF. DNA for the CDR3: TGCGCCAGCAGCCAAGGCGGGGGTTACACCGGGGAGCTGTTTTTT.

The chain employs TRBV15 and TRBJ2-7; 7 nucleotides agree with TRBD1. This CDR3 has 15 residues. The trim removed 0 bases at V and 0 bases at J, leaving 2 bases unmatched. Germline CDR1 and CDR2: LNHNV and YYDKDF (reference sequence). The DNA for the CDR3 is TGTGCCACCAGCAGAGATGGACAGGCCTCCTACGAGCAGTACTTC. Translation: CATSRDGQASYEQYF.

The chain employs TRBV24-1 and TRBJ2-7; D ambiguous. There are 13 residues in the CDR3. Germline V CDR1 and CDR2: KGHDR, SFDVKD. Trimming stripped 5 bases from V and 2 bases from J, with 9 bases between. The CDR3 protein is CATSGVNTYEQYF. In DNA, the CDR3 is TGTGCCACCAGTGGGGTCAACACCTACGAGCAGTACTTC.

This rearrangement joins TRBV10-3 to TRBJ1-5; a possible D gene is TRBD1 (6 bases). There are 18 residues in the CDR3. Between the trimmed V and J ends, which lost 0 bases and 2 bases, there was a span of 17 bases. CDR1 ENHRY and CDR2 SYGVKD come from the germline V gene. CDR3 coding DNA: TGTGCCATCAGTGAGTCGCCCCCCACAGGGATCGGCAATCAGCCCCAGCATTTT. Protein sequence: CAISESPPTGIGNQPQHF.

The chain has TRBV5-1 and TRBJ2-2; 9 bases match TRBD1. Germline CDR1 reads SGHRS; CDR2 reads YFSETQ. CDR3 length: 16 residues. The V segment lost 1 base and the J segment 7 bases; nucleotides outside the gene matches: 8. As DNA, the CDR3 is TGCGCCAGCAGCTTGACCACAGGGGGCTATGGCGGGGAGCTGTTTTTT. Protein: CASSLTTGGYGGELFF.

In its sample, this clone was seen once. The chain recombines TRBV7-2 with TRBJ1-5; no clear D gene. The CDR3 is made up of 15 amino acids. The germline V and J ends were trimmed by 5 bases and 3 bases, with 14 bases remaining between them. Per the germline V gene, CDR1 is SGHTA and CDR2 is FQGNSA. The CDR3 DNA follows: TGTGCCAGCAGCCAAACCGGTTTTATCAATCAGCCCCAGCATTTT. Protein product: CASSQTGFINQPQHF.

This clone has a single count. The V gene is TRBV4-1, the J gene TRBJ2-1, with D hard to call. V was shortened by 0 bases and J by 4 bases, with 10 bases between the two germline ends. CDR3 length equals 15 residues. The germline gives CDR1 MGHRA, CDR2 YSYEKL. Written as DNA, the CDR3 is TGCGCCAGCAGCCAAGATTACCCGGTGTACAATGAGCAGTTCTTC. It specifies CASSQDYPVYNEQFF.

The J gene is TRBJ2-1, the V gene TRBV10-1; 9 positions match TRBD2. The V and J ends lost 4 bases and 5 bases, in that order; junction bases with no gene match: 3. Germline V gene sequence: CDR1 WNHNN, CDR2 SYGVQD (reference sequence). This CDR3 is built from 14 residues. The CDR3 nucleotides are TGCGCCAGCAGTGTCAGCGGGGGGAACAATGAGCAGTTCTTC. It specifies CASSVSGGNNEQFF.

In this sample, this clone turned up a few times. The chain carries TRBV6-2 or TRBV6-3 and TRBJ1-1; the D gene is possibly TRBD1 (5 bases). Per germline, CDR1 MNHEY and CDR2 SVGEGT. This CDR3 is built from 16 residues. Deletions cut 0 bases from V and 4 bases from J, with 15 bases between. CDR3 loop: CASSYSGIGDGTEAFF. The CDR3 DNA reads TGTGCCAGCAGTTACTCGGGTATAGGGGACGGCACTGAAGCTTTCTTT.

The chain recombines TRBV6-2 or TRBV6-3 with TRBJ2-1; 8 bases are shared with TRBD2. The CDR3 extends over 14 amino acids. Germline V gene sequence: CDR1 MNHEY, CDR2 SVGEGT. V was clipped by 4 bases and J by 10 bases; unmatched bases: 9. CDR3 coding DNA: TGTGCCAGCAGTTCTTGGACTAGCAACCACGAGCAGTTCTTC. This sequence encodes CASSSWTSNHEQFF.

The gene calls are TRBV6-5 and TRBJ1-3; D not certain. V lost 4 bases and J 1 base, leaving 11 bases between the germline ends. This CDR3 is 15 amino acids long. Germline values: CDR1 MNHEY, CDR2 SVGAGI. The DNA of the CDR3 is TGTGCCAGCAGTTCGTCGGTTGCTTCTGGAAACACCATATATTTT. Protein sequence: CASSSSVASGNTIYF.

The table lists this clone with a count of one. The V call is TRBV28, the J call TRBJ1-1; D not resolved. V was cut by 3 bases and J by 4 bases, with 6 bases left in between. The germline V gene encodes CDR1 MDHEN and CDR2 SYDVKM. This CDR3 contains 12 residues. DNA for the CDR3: TGTGCCAGCAGTTTTCCCGGCACTGAAGCTTTCTTT. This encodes CASSFPGTEAFF.

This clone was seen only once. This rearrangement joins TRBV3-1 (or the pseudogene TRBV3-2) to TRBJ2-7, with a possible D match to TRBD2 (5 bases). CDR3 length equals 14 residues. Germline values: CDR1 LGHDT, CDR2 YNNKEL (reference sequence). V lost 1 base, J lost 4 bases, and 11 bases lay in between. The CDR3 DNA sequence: TGTGCCAGCAGCCAAGCCTCCCTAGCTTACGAGCAGTACTTC. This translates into CASSQASLAYEQYF.

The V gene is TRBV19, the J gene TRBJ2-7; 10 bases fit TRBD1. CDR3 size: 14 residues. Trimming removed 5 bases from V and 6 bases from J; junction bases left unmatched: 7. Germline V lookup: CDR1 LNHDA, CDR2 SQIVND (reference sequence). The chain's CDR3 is CASSGRDRGLEQYF. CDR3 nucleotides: TGTGCCAGTAGTGGCCGGGACAGGGGTCTCGAGCAGTACTTC.

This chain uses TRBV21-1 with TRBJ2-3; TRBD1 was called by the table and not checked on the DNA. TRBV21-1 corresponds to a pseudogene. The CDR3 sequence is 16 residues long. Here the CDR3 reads CASSLPPGIIRDTQYF. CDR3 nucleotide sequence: TGTGCCAGCAGCTTACCGCCAGGAATCATCAGAGATACGCAGTATTTT.

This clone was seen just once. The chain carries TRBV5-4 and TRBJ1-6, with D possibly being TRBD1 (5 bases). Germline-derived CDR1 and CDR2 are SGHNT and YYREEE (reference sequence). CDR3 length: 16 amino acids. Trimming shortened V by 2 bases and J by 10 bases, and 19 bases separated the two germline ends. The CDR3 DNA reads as TGTGCCAGCAGCTTTGGGGGTGGCGGGTTCAACTCACCCCTCCACTTT. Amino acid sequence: CASSFGGGGFNSPLHF.

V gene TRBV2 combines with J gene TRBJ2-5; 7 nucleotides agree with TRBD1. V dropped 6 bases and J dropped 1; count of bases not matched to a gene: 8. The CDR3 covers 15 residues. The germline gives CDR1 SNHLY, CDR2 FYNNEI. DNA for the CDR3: TGTGCCAGCAGGCGACAGGGATTCGGCCAAGAGACCCAGTACTTC. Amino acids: CASRRQGFGQETQYF.

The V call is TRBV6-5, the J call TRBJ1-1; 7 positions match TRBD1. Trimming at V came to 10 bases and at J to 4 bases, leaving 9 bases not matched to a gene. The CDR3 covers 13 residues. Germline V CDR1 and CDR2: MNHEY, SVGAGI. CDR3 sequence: CATLKQGPTEAFF. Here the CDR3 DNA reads TGTGCCACCCTTAAACAGGGGCCCACTGAAGCTTTCTTT.

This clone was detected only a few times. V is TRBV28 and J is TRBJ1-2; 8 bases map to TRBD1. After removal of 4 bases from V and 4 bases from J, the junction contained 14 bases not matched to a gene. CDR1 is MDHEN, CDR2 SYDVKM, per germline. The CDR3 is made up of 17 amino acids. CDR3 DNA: TGTGCCAGCAGTTCCCTGGACAGGGCGGGAGCTGCCTATGGCTACACCTTC. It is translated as CASSSLDRAGAAYGYTF.

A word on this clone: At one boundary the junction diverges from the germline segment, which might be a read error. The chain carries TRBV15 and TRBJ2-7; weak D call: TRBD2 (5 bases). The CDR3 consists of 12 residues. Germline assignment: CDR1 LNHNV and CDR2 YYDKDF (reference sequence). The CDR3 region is CATSRGLNEQYF. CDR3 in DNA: TGTGCCACCAGTAGAGGGCTCAACGAGCAGTACTTC.

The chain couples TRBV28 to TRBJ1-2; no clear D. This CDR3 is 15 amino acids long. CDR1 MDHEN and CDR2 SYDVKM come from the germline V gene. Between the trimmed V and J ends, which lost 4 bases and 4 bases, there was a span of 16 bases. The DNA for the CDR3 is TGTGCCAGCAGTTCCCCCACCGGGAGAGGCTATGGCTACACCTTC. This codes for CASSSPTGRGYGYTF.

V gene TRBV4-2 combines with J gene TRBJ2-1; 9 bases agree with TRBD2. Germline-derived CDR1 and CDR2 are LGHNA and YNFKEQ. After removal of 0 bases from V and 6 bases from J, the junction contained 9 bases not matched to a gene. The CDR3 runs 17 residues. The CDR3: CASSQDLGSGSFNEQFF. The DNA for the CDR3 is TGTGCCAGCAGCCAAGATCTCGGTAGCGGGAGTTTCAATGAGCAGTTCTTC.

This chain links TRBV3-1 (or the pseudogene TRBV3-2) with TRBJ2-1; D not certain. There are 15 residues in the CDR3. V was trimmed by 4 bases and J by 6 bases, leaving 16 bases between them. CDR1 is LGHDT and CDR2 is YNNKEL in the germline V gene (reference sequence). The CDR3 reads CASSPLSSITNEQFF. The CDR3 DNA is TGTGCCAGCAGCCCCCTCTCCAGCATTACCAATGAGCAGTTCTTC.

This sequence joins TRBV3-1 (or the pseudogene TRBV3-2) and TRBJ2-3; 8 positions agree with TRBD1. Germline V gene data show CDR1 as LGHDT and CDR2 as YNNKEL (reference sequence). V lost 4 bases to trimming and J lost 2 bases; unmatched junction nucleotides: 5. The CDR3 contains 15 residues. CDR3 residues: CASSRSDRVTDTQYF. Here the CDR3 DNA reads TGTGCCAGCAGCCGCTCGGACAGGGTCACAGATACGCAGTATTTT.

This chain's CDR3 is CASSLADRAHEQYF. The CDR3, as DNA: TGTGCCAGCAGCTTGGCCGACAGGGCCCACGAGCAGTACTTC. The chain uses TRBV5-6 and TRBJ2-7; 7 bases agree with TRBD1. Germline CDR1 is SGHDT and CDR2 is YYEEEE. The CDR3 contains 14 residues. With 0 bases clipped from V and 5 bases from J, the junction kept 5 bases outside the gene matches.